This TCR beta chain is drawn from a study of cytomegalovirus exposure and HLA in healthy donors. There are a few counts of this clone. Antigen unknown. PCR amplification relied on 60 Vbeta primers (plus 13 Jbeta primers). Measured with immunoSEQ multiplex PCR; TCRdb has only the in-frame clones, and not every one. The repertoire includes around 98,000 clones, about three quarters of them detected once, and around 1.5% sits in the top ten. Study findings and constraints: In terms of immune exposure information, only CMV serostatus was available.

V lost 2 bases, J lost 1 base, and 4 bases stayed unmatched. Per germline, CDR1 MGHRA and CDR2 YSYEKL. This CDR3 is built from 16 residues. The V and J genes are TRBV4-1 and TRBJ2-4; 8 nucleotides match TRBD1. The origin of this receptor is a man aged 40-49 years in good health and CMV-seronegative. Sequencing was done on a sample of PBMCs. Here the CDR3 reads CASSQPRQGAKNIQYF. CDR3 coding DNA: TGCGCCAGCAGCCAACCGAGACAGGGGGCCAAAAACATTCAGTACTTC.